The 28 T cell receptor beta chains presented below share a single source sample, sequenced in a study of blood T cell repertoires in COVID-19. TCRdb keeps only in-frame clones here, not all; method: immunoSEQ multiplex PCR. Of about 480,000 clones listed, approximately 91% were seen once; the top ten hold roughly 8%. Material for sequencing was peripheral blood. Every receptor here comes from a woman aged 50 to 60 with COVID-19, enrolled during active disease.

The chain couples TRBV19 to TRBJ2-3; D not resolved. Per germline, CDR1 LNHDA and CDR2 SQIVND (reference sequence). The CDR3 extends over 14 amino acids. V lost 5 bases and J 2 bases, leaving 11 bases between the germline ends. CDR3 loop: CASSQVVVTDTQYF. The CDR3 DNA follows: TGTGCCAGTAGTCAGGTGGTTGTCACAGATACGCAGTATTTT.

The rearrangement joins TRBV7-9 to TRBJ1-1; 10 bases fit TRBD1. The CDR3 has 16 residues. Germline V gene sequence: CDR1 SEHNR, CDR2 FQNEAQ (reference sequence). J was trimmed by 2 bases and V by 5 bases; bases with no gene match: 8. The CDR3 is CASSPWTGGGNTEAFF. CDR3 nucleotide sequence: TGTGCCAGCAGCCCGTGGACAGGGGGAGGAAACACTGAAGCTTTCTTT.

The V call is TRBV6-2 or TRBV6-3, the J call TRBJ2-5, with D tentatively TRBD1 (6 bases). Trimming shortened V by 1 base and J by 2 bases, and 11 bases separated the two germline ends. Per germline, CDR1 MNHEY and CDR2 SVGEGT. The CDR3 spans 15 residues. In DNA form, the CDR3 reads TGTGCCAGCAGTTACTTGGGGGCCCAACAAGAGACCCAGTACTTC. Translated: CASSYLGAQQETQYF.

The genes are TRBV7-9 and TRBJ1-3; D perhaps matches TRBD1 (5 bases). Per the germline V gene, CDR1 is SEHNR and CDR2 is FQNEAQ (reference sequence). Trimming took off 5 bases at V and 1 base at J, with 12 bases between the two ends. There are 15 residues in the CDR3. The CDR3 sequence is CASSDTGMSGNTIYF. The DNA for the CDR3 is TGTGCCAGCAGCGATACAGGAATGTCTGGAAACACCATATATTTT.

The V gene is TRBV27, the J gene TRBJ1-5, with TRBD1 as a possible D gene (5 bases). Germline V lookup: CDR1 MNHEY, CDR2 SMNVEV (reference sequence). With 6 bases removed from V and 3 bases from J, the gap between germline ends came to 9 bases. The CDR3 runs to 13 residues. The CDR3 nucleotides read TGTGCCAGCAGACCACAGGTCAATCAGCCCCAGCATTTT. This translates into CASRPQVNQPQHF.

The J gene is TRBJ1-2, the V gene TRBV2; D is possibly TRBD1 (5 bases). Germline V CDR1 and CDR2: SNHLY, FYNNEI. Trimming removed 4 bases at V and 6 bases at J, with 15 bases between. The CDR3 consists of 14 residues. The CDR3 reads CASSVRQNSDGYTF. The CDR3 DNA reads TGTGCCAGCAGTGTACGACAGAACTCCGATGGCTACACCTTC.

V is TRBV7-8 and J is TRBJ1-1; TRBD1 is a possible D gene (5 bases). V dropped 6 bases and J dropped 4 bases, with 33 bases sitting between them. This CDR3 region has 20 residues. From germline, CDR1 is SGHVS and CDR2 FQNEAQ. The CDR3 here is CASSRFPDGGVKLRGTEAFF. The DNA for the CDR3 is TGTGCCAGCAGTCGCTTCCCAGACGGGGGGGTTAAGTTACGTGGCACTGAAGCTTTCTTT.

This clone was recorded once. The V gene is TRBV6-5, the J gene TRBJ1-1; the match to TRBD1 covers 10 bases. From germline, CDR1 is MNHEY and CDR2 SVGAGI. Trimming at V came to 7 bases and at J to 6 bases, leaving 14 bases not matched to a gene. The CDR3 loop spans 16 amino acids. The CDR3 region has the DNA TGTGCCAGCATTAACTCCGGGACAGGGGCTGGGTCTGAAGCTTTCTTT. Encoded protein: CASINSGTGAGSEAFF.

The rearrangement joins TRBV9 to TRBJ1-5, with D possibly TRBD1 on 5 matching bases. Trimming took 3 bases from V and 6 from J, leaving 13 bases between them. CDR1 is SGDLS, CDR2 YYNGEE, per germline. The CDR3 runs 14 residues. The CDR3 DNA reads TGTGCCAGCAGCGGGGGGGAGTTCGGTCAGCCCCAGCATTTT. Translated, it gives CASSGGEFGQPQHF.

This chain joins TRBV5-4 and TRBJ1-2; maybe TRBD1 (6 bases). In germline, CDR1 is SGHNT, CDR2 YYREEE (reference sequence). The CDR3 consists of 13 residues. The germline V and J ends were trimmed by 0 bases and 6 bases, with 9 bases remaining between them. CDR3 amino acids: CASSLERGNGYTF. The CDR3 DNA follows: TGTGCCAGCAGCTTGGAAAGGGGGAATGGCTACACCTTC.

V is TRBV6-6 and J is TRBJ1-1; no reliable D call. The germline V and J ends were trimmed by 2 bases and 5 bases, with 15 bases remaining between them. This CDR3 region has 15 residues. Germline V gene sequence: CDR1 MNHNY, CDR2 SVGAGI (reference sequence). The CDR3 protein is CASSYISPRGTEAFF. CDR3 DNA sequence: TGTGCCAGCAGTTACATTTCCCCGCGAGGGACTGAAGCTTTCTTT.

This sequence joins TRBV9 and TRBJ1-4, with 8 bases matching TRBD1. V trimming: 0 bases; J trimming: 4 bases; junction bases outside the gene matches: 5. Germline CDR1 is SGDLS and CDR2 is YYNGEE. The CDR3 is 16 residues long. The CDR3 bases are TGTGCCAGCAGCGTAGGAGGGGACAGGAATAATGAAAAACTGTTTTTT. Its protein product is CASSVGGDRNNEKLFF.

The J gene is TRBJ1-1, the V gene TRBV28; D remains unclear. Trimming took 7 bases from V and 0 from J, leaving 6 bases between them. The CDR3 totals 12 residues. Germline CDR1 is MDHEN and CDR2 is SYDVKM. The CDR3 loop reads CASTAVNTEAFF. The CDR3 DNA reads TGTGCCAGCACAGCGGTGAACACTGAAGCTTTCTTT.

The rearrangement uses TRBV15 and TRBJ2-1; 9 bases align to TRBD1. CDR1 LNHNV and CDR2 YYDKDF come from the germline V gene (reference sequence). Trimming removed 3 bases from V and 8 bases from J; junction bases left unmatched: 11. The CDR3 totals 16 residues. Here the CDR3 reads CATSSPGTGSGDEQFF. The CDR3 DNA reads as TGTGCCACCAGCAGTCCCGGGACAGGGTCTGGCGATGAGCAGTTCTTC.

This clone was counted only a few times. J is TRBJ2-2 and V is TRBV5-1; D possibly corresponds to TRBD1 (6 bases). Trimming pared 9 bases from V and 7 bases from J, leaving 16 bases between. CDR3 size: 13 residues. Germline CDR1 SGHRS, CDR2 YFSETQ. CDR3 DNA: TGCGCCACCGCCCGGACAGCGAGCGGGGAGCTGTTTTTT. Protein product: CATARTASGELFF. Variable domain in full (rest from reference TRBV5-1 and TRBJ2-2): KAGVTQTPRYLIKTRGQQVTLSCSPISGHRSVSWYQQTPGQGLQFLFEYFSETQRNKGNFPGRFSGRQFSNSRSEMNVSTLELGDSALYLCATARTASGELFFGEGSRLTVL.

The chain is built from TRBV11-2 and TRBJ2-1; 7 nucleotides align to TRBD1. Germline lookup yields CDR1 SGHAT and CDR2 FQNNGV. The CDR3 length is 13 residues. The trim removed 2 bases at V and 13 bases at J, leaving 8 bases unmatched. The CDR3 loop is CASSLRLGGEQFF. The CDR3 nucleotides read TGTGCCAGCAGCTTACGGCTAGGGGGCGAACAGTTCTTC. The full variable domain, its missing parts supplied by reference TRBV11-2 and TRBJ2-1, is EAGVAQSPRYKIIEKRQSVAFWCNPISGHATLYWYQQILGQGPKLLIQFQNNGVVDDSQLPKDRFSAERLKGVDSTLKIQPAKLEDSAVYLCASSLRLGGEQFFGPGTRLTVL.

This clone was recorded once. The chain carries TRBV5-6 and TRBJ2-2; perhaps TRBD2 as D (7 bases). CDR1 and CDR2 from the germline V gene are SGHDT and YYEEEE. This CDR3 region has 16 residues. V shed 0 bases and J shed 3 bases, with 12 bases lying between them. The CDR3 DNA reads TGTGCCAGCAGCTTGGCCTTGCGGGGGCACACCGGGGAGCTGTTTTTT. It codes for CASSLALRGHTGELFF.

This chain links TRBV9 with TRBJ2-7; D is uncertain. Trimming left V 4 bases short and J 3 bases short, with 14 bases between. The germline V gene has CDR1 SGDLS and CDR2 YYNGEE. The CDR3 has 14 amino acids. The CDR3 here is CASSSEVASYEQYF. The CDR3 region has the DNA TGTGCCAGCAGCAGTGAGGTGGCTAGCTACGAGCAGTACTTC.

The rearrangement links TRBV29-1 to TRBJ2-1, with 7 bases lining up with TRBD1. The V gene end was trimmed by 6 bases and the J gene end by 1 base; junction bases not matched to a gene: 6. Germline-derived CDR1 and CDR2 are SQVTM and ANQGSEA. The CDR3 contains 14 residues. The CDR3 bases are TGCAGCGTCGGTAACAGGGGATCCTACAATGAGCAGTTCTTC. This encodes CSVGNRGSYNEQFF.

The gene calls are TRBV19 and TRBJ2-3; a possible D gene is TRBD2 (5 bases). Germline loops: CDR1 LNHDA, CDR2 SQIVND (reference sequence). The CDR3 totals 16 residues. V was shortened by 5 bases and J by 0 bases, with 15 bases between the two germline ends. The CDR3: CASSLGLMSSTDTQYF. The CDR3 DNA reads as TGTGCCAGTAGTTTAGGACTTATGTCTAGCACAGATACGCAGTATTTT.

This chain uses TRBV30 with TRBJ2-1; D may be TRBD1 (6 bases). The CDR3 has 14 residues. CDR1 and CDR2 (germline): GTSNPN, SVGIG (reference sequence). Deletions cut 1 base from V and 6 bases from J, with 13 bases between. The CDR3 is CAWSAILTGNEQFF. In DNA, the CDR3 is TGTGCCTGGAGTGCCATTCTGACAGGCAATGAGCAGTTCTTC.

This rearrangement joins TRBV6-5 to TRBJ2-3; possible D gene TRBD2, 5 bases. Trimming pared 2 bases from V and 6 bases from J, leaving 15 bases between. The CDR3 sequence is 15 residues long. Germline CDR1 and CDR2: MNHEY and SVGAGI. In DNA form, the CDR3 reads TGTGCCAGCAGTTACAGGGCGGGCCTACGGGATACGCAGTATTTT. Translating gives CASSYRAGLRDTQYF.

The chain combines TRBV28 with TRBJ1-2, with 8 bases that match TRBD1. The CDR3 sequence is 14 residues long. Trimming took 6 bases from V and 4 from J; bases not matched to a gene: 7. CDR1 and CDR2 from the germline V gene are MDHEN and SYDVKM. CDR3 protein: CASSSGGSGYGYTF. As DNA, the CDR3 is TGTGCCAGCAGCTCAGGGGGCTCGGGCTATGGCTACACCTTC.

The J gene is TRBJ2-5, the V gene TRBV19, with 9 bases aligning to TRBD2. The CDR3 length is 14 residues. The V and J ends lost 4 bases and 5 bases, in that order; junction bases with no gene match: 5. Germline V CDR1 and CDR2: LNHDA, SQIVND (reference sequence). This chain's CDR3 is CASSTSGVRETQYF. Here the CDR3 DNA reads TGTGCCAGTAGTACTAGCGGGGTACGGGAGACCCAGTACTTC.

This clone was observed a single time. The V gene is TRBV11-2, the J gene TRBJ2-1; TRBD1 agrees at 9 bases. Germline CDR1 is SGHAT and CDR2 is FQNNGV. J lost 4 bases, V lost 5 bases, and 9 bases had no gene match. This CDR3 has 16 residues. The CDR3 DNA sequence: TGTGCCAGCAGCGAACAGGGGGCATACCAATACAATGAGCAGTTCTTC. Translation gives CASSEQGAYQYNEQFF.

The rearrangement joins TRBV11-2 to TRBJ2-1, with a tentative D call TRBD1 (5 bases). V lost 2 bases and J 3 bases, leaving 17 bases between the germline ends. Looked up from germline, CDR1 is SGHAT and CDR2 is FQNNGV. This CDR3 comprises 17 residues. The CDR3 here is CASSLRGRTDLYNEQFF. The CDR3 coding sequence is TGTGCCAGCAGCTTAAGGGGTCGAACTGATCTCTACAATGAGCAGTTCTTC.

The CDR3 spells CASSTPGTGSGNTIYF. CDR3 bases: TGTGCCAGCTCGACTCCAGGGACAGGGTCTGGAAACACCATATATTTT. The V and J genes are TRBV28 and TRBJ1-3; TRBD1 matches 9 bases. Germline V gene data show CDR1 as MDHEN and CDR2 as SYDVKM. The CDR3 consists of 16 residues. Trimming at V came to 8 bases and at J to 1 base, leaving 9 bases not matched to a gene.

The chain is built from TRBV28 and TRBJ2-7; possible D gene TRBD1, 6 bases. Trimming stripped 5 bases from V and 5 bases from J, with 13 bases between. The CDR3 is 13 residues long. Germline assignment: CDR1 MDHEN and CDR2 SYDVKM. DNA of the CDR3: TGTGCCAGCAGTCTCACAGGGTACCACGAGCAGTACTTC. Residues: CASSLTGYHEQYF.